This TCR beta chain was documented in a study of T-cell reconstitution after alpha-beta-depleted transplantation in children. It was with unique molecular identifiers that the TCRbeta library was prepared. In TCRdb, the PCR reads were re-called with MiXCR into one record per CDR3 protein. The sample consists of about 270,000 distinct CDR3 sequences, 9.9% of them appearing once. This CDR3 region has 14 residues. Germline V gene sequence: CDR1 SGHNT, CDR2 YYREEE (reference sequence). Trimming took 7 bases from V and 0 from J, leaving 8 bases between them. Sequencing used PBMCs from the stem cell graft donor, obtained from the stem cell graft. The chain carries TRBV5-4 and TRBJ2-6, with a tentative D call TRBD2 (5 bases). This receptor was taken from a human donor who donated a stem cell graft to a child with SCID. The CDR3 is CASVAGSGANVLTF. The CDR3 DNA sequence: TGTGCCAGCGTCGCGGGCTCTGGGGCCAACGTCCTGACTTTC.